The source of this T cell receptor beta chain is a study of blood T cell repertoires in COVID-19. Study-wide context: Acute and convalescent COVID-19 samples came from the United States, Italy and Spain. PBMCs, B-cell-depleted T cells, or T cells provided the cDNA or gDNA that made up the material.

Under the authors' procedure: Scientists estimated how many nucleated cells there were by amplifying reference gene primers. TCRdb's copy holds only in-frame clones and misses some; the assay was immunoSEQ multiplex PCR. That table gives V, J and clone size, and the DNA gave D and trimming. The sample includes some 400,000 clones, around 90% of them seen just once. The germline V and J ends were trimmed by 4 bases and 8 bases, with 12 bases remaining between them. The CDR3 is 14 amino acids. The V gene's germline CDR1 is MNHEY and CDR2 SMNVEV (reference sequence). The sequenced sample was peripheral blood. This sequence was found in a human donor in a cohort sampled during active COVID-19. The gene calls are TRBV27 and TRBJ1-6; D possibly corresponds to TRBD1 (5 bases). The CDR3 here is CASSWDGGYSPLHF. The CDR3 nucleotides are TGTGCCAGCAGTTGGGACGGAGGGTATTCACCCCTCCACTTT.